The 32 T cell receptor beta chains listed next were all sequenced from one sample in a study of brain T cells in children with intractable seizures. Profiled with immunoSEQ multiplex PCR; TCRdb holds only in-frame clones, not every one. The data contain under 150,000 clones, 94% of them singletons. The sample was peripheral blood, taken at surgery. These receptor sequences come from a boy under three years old with hemimegalencephaly and intractable seizures.

V gene TRBV28 combines with J gene TRBJ1-1; D might be TRBD1 (5 bases). Per germline, CDR1 MDHEN and CDR2 SYDVKM. Trimming cost V 2 bases and J 1 base, with 14 bases left between them. The CDR3 loop spans 16 amino acids. CDR3 residues: CASSLPYEGPNTEAFF. DNA for the CDR3: TGTGCCAGCAGTTTACCGTATGAGGGGCCGAACACTGAAGCTTTCTTT. Supplemented by reference TRBV28 and TRBJ1-1, the full variable domain reads DVKVTQSSRYLVKRTGEKVFLECVQDMDHENMFWYRQDPGLGLRLIYFSYDVKMKEKGDIPEGYSVSREKKERFSLILESASTNQTSMYLCASSLPYEGPNTEAFFGQGTRLTVV.

The rearrangement joins TRBV7-8 to TRBJ2-2; D is undetermined. The germline gives CDR1 SGHVS, CDR2 FQNEAQ. The CDR3 totals 14 residues. Between the trimmed V and J ends, which lost 5 bases and 7 bases, there was a span of 14 bases. CDR3 protein: CASSTTRPLGELFF. The CDR3 nucleotides read TGTGCCAGCAGCACGACTCGACCACTCGGGGAGCTGTTTTTT.

The DNA of the CDR3 is TGCGCCAGCAGTAGGAGACTAGCGGGGGACAATGAGCAGTTCTTC. Encoded protein: CASSRRLAGDNEQFF. This chain uses TRBV10-2 with TRBJ2-1; 12 nucleotides match TRBD2. V gave up 5 bases and J gave up 5 bases; unmatched junction bases: 4. Germline-derived CDR1 and CDR2 are WSHSY and SAAADI. This CDR3 has 15 residues.

This chain joins TRBV6-6 and TRBJ1-2; TRBD1 aligns across 11 bases. There are 15 residues in the CDR3. The ends lost 6 bases at V and 6 bases at J; junction bases unmatched: 9. The V gene's germline CDR1 is MNHNY and CDR2 SVGAGI (reference sequence). This CDR3 is CASRRDRGSVDGYTF. CDR3 in DNA: TGTGCCAGCAGGAGGGACAGGGGGTCTGTTGATGGCTACACCTTC.

The V gene is TRBV28, the J gene TRBJ2-7; the match to TRBD1 covers 9 bases. The V gene's germline CDR1 is MDHEN and CDR2 SYDVKM. The CDR3 sequence is 15 residues long. The ends lost 7 bases at V and 7 bases at J; junction bases unmatched: 14. The CDR3 sequence is CASTFPKQGAGEQYF. The CDR3 coding sequence is TGTGCCAGCACTTTTCCGAAACAGGGGGCTGGGGAGCAGTACTTC. Filled out from reference TRBV28 and TRBJ2-7, the complete variable domain reads DVKVTQSSRYLVKRTGEKVFLECVQDMDHENMFWYRQDPGLGLRLIYFSYDVKMKEKGDIPEGYSVSREKKERFSLILESASTNQTSMYLCASTFPKQGAGEQYFGPGTRLTVT.

The J gene is TRBJ2-2, the V gene TRBV4-3, with D perhaps matching TRBD2 (6 bases). The CDR3 contains 20 residues. CDR1 LGHNA and CDR2 YSLEER come from the germline V gene. Trimming removed 4 bases from V and 1 base from J, with 25 bases in between. The DNA of the CDR3 is TGCGCCAGCAGCCCTCTAGACGGGGCGGGGCGGATCATGAACACCGGGGAGCTGTTTTTT. Translating gives CASSPLDGAGRIMNTGELFF.

The genes are TRBV18 and TRBJ2-7, with D unclear. CDR3 size: 15 residues. Between the trimmed V and J ends, which lost 3 bases and 0 bases, there was a span of 12 bases. The germline CDR1 and CDR2 sequences are KGHSH and LQKENI. CDR3 amino acids: CASSPGRRFSYEQYF. CDR3 nucleotide sequence: TGTGCCAGCTCACCCGGCAGGCGTTTCTCCTACGAGCAGTACTTC.

The V and J genes are TRBV28 and TRBJ2-7, with 7 bases identical to TRBD2. CDR3 size: 12 residues. Trimming removed 3 bases from V and 5 bases from J; junction bases left unmatched: 1. CDR1 and CDR2 from the germline V gene are MDHEN and SYDVKM. The CDR3 reads CASSLGGDEQYF. For the CDR3, the DNA is TGTGCCAGCAGTTTGGGAGGGGACGAGCAGTACTTC.

The CDR3 sequence is CASSAQFGAQETQYF. The DNA for the CDR3 is TGTGCCAGCAGTGCCCAGTTTGGGGCCCAAGAGACCCAGTACTTC. V usage is TRBV6-4 and J usage is TRBJ2-5, with TRBD1 as a possible D gene (5 bases). The CDR3 length is 15 residues. Germline CDR1 is MRHNA and CDR2 is SNTAGT. Trimming removed 4 bases from V and 1 base from J, with 13 bases in between.

The chain links TRBV7-6 to TRBJ1-1; a possible D gene is TRBD1 (6 bases). Germline CDR1 SGHVS, CDR2 FNYEAQ. V dropped 3 bases and J dropped 1 base, with 12 bases sitting between them. The CDR3 contains 15 residues. The CDR3 spells CASSLDSQGNTEAFF. The CDR3 region has the DNA TGTGCCAGCAGCTTGGACAGCCAAGGGAACACTGAAGCTTTCTTT.

The chain couples TRBV7-8 to TRBJ2-7, with 12 bases fitting TRBD2. Trimming took 3 bases from V and 4 from J; bases not matched to a gene: 4. This CDR3 is 15 amino acids long. Germline CDR1 SGHVS, CDR2 FQNEAQ. CDR3 region: CASSFRTSGIYEQYF. The CDR3 DNA sequence: TGTGCCAGCAGCTTTAGGACTAGCGGGATTTACGAGCAGTACTTC.

This clone was seen once. V and J are TRBV6-1 and TRBJ2-1, with 7 nucleotides matching TRBD2. J gave up 3 bases and V 3 bases, and 11 bases lay outside the gene matches. In germline, CDR1 is MNHNS, CDR2 SASEGT. CDR3 length equals 17 residues. The CDR3 spells CASSDRFLAENYNEQFF. Written as DNA, the CDR3 is TGTGCCAGCAGTGACCGATTTCTAGCGGAGAACTACAATGAGCAGTTCTTC.

As DNA, the CDR3 is TGCGCCAGCAGCCCAGGGACTAGCGGGACACAAGAGACCCAGTACTTC. Translating it yields CASSPGTSGTQETQYF. V and J are TRBV4-1 and TRBJ2-5; 13 bases are shared with TRBD2. Germline V gene sequence: CDR1 MGHRA, CDR2 YSYEKL. Losses at the gene ends were 4 bases for V and 2 bases for J; bases not matched to a gene: 4. The CDR3 is made up of 16 amino acids.

This sequence joins TRBV11-2 and TRBJ2-1; D ambiguous. Germline assignment: CDR1 SGHAT and CDR2 FQNNGV. The CDR3 has 13 residues. V shed 0 bases and J shed 7 bases, with 7 bases lying between them. The CDR3: CASSLEAVNEQFF. Here the CDR3 DNA reads TGTGCCAGCAGCTTAGAGGCAGTAAATGAGCAGTTCTTC.

V gene TRBV4-3 combines with J gene TRBJ2-1; D unresolved. Germline V gives CDR1 LGHNA, CDR2 YSLEER. V dropped 1 base and J dropped 3 bases, with 10 bases sitting between them. The CDR3 extends over 15 amino acids. The CDR3 protein is CASSQGTVGYNEQFF. Written as DNA, the CDR3 is TGCGCCAGCAGCCAAGGAACGGTAGGCTACAATGAGCAGTTCTTC.

This chain uses TRBV7-9 with TRBJ1-2, with D uncertain. The V gene lost 1 base and the J gene lost 0 bases, with 6 bases spanning the gap. Germline values: CDR1 SEHNR, CDR2 FQNEAQ (reference sequence). The CDR3 contains 14 residues. The chain's CDR3 is CASSLVAPNYGYTF. The DNA for the CDR3 is TGTGCCAGCAGCTTAGTTGCCCCTAACTATGGCTACACCTTC.

V gene TRBV28 combines with J gene TRBJ2-5, with 8 positions matching TRBD1. The CDR3 has 16 amino acids. Germline CDR1 is MDHEN and CDR2 is SYDVKM. The J segment lost 5 bases and the V segment lost 5 bases, leaving 13 bases of the junction unmatched. CDR3 loop: CASSPWGRGQSETQYF. CDR3 DNA sequence: TGTGCCAGCAGTCCCTGGGGCAGGGGGCAGTCGGAGACCCAGTACTTC.

This clone has just one count. The rearrangement uses TRBV7-9 and TRBJ2-1; tentatively, D is TRBD2 (5 bases). Germline V gene data show CDR1 as SEHNR and CDR2 as FQNEAQ (reference sequence). Trimming pared 4 bases from V and 3 bases from J, leaving 10 bases between. This CDR3 has 14 residues. CDR3 DNA: TGTGCCAGCAGCTCAGGACTTCTCTACAATGAGCAGTTCTTC. Encoded protein: CASSSGLLYNEQFF.

The chain combines TRBV6-6 with TRBJ1-2, with 11 bases fitting TRBD1. The germline CDR1 and CDR2 sequences are MNHNY and SVGAGI (reference sequence). With V trimmed by 2 bases and J by 5 bases, 4 bases remained unmatched. The length of the CDR3 is 15 residues. The CDR3 DNA is TGTGCCAGCAGTTACACAGGGGACAGGGGGTATGGCTACACCTTC. This gives the protein CASSYTGDRGYGYTF.

The chain employs TRBV4-1 and TRBJ2-7; D may be TRBD1 or TRBD2 (5 bases each). The CDR3 extends over 16 amino acids. Germline V gives CDR1 MGHRA, CDR2 YSYEKL. Trimming cost V 4 bases and J 2 bases, with 18 bases left between them. The CDR3 bases are TGCGCCAGCAGCCTTAGCATGGGGACGAGAGCCTACGAGCAGTACTTC. Its protein product is CASSLSMGTRAYEQYF.

The chain carries TRBV28 and TRBJ1-5; D uncertain. This CDR3 has 14 residues. Trimming pared 3 bases from V and 0 bases from J, leaving 6 bases between. Per germline, CDR1 MDHEN and CDR2 SYDVKM. This CDR3 is CASSFSYSNQPQHF. In nucleotides, the CDR3 is TGTGCCAGCAGTTTTAGTTATAGCAATCAGCCCCAGCATTTT.

The gene calls are TRBV6-5 and TRBJ1-5; D is undetermined. Germline CDR1 and CDR2: MNHEY and SVGAGI. The V gene lost 0 bases and the J gene lost 0 bases, with 6 bases spanning the gap. The CDR3 has 15 residues. CDR3 protein: CASSYSPDSNQPQHF. DNA of the CDR3: TGTGCCAGCAGTTACTCCCCTGATAGCAATCAGCCCCAGCATTTT.

The rearrangement uses TRBV7-2 and TRBJ1-6; 7 bases are a match to TRBD1. CDR1 and CDR2 (germline): SGHTA, FQGNSA. Unmatched junction bases numbered 6, after V lost 6 bases and J lost 1 base. The CDR3 length is 16 residues. The DNA for the CDR3 is TGTGCCAGCAGTACAGGGGTTCGGTCCTATAATTCACCCCTCCACTTT. Protein: CASSTGVRSYNSPLHF.

The J gene is TRBJ1-2, the V gene TRBV11-2, with D unclear. V was pared by 7 bases and J by 4 bases, with 19 bases between. The CDR3 length is 15 residues. Germline V gives CDR1 SGHAT, CDR2 FQNNGV. The CDR3, as DNA: TGTGCCAGCACCCACAGAGCCGACCCCCTCTATGGCTACACCTTC. Encoded protein: CASTHRADPLYGYTF.

As DNA, the CDR3 is TGTGCCAGCAGTTTAAGGCGGCAGAGTACCTATGGCTACACCTTC. This encodes CASSLRRQSTYGYTF. The chain combines TRBV28 with TRBJ1-2; unclear D gene. The length of the CDR3 is 15 residues. Germline lookup yields CDR1 MDHEN and CDR2 SYDVKM. Trimming shortened V by 2 bases and J by 4 bases, and 14 bases separated the two germline ends.

The chain links TRBV7-9 to TRBJ1-1, with TRBD1 identical over 8 bases. V trimming: 6 bases; J trimming: 8 bases; junction bases outside the gene matches: 2. The CDR3 runs to 11 residues. The germline V gene encodes CDR1 SEHNR and CDR2 FQNEAQ (reference sequence). The CDR3 region has the DNA TGTGCCAGCAGTCGACAGGGGGAAGCTTTCTTT. It specifies CASSRQGEAFF.

This clone was seen once. The rearrangement joins TRBV20-1 to TRBJ1-1; D is ambiguous. The CDR3 runs to 9 residues. Germline loops: CDR1 DFQATT, CDR2 SNEGSKA (reference sequence). V lost 7 bases, J lost 11 bases, and 11 bases lay in between. CDR3 region: CSVTGYAFF. CDR3 DNA: TGCAGTGTAACTGGGTACGCTTTCTTT.

V is TRBV28 and J is TRBJ2-7; 7 bases fit TRBD2. This CDR3 contains 16 residues. Germline V CDR1 and CDR2: MDHEN, SYDVKM. J was trimmed by 3 bases and V by 1 base; bases with no gene match: 9. Here the CDR3 DNA reads TGTGCCAGCAGTTTATCGGCTAGCGGATCACACTACGAGCAGTACTTC. Translated: CASSLSASGSHYEQYF. The full variable domain, with the rest looked up from reference TRBV28 and TRBJ2-7, is DVKVTQSSRYLVKRTGEKVFLECVQDMDHENMFWYRQDPGLGLRLIYFSYDVKMKEKGDIPEGYSVSREKKERFSLILESASTNQTSMYLCASSLSASGSHYEQYFGPGTRLTVT.

The V and J genes are TRBV9 and TRBJ2-1; 9 bases align to TRBD1. V lost 3 bases to trimming and J lost 4 bases; unmatched junction nucleotides: 5. CDR1 SGDLS and CDR2 YYNGEE come from the germline V gene. This CDR3 contains 15 residues. CDR3 amino acids: CASSARDRAYNEQFF. CDR3 DNA sequence: TGTGCCAGCAGCGCCCGGGACAGGGCATACAATGAGCAGTTCTTC.

This clone was seen only once. The CDR3, as DNA: TGCGCCAGCAGCCAAGAAGGTCCAGCGGGAGGGTATCTTGCTGAGCAGTTCTTC. Amino acids: CASSQEGPAGGYLAEQFF. This chain uses TRBV4-1 with TRBJ2-1; 10 bases are a match to TRBD2. Trimming cost V 0 bases and J 9 bases; bases outside gene matches: 14. CDR1 and CDR2 from the germline V gene are MGHRA and YSYEKL. The CDR3 spans 18 residues.

DNA for the CDR3: TGCGCCAGCAGCCCAGGGACAGGGAATGGCTACACCTTC. Translated, it gives CASSPGTGNGYTF. This chain uses TRBV5-1 with TRBJ1-2; 9 nucleotides line up with TRBD1. Germline V lookup: CDR1 SGHRS, CDR2 YFSETQ. The CDR3 loop spans 13 amino acids. Losses at the gene ends were 4 bases for V and 6 bases for J; bases not matched to a gene: 4. Full variable domain (missing parts from reference TRBV5-1 and TRBJ1-2): KAGVTQTPRYLIKTRGQQVTLSCSPISGHRSVSWYQQTPGQGLQFLFEYFSETQRNKGNFPGRFSGRQFSNSRSEMNVSTLELGDSALYLCASSPGTGNGYTFGSGTRLTVV.

The chain is built from TRBV7-8 and TRBJ2-3; D is unclear. V was shortened by 2 bases and J by 1 base, with 7 bases between the two germline ends. This CDR3 has 14 residues. Germline CDR1 SGHVS, CDR2 FQNEAQ. CDR3 coding DNA: TGTGCCAGCAGCTTATTAGACCGCACAGATACGCAGTATTTT. Amino acid sequence: CASSLLDRTDTQYF.